The sequence of this T cell receptor (beta chain) was determined in a study of blood T cell repertoires in COVID-19. Across the study: The analysed material was cDNA or gDNA that came from T cells, B-cell-depleted T cells, or PBMCs.

TCRdb's copy holds only in-frame clones and misses some; the assay was immunoSEQ multiplex PCR. The table shows about 140,000 clones, with roughly three quarters occurring only once. The V gene's germline CDR1 is SGDLS and CDR2 YYNGEE. This CDR3 region has 14 residues. Trimming took off 0 bases at V and 5 bases at J, with 8 bases between the two ends. The specimen was peripheral blood. The V and J genes are TRBV9 and TRBJ1-4; D gene ambiguous. The TCR originated in a man aged 45-60 years with active or convalescent COVID-19. The CDR3 here is CASSVESGNEKLFF. The CDR3 bases are TGTGCCAGCAGCGTAGAGTCGGGGAATGAAAAACTGTTTTTT.